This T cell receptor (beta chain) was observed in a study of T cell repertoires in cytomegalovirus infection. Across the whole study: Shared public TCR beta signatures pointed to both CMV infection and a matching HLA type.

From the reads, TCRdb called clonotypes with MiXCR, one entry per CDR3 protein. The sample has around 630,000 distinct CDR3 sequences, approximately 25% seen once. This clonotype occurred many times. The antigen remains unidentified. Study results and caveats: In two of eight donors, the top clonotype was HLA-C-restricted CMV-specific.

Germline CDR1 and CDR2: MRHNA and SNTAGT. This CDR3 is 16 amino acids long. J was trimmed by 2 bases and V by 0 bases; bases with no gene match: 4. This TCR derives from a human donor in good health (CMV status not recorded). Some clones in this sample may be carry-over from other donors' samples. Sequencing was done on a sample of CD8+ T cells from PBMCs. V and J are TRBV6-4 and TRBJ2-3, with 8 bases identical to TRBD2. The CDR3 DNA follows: TGTGCCAGCAGTGACTCACAGACTAGCGACACAGATACGCAGTATTTT. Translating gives CASSDSQTSDTDTQYF.